This T cell receptor beta chain was captured by sequencing in a study of PD-L1 blockade in urothelial cancer. In the study overall: Analyses used blood from 3 weeks (second dose) and 6 weeks after treatment start. There were a median of approximately 150,000 T cells in blood samples. Findings and limits, study-wide: Below-median pretreatment blood TCR clonality was a predictor of better survival.

Note on this clone: Its antigen remains unknown.

V dropped 6 bases and J dropped 7; count of bases not matched to a gene: 7. CDR1 is MNHEY and CDR2 is SMNVEV in the germline V gene (reference sequence). There are 15 residues in the CDR3. Synthetic TCR analog templates were added to each PCR reaction. Here immunoSEQ multiplex PCR was the method, and the copy in TCRdb shows in-frame clones only, minus some. The sample has about 71,000 clones, 70% to 90% seen once. This chain joins TRBV27 and TRBJ1-6, with 9 bases matching TRBD1. Sequenced material: PBMCs, taken around atezolizumab (anti-PD-L1) treatment. The sequence was collected from a man between 60 and 75 years old with urothelial cancer. As DNA, the CDR3 is TGTGCCAGCAGCCGAGACAGGGGGGGAAATTCACCCCTCCACTTT. Its protein product is CASSRDRGGNSPLHF.